The clone carrying this TCR beta chain was seen a handful of times. Its antigen is as yet unknown. Here immunoSEQ multiplex PCR was the method, and the copy in TCRdb shows in-frame clones only, minus some. This sample has around 12,000 clones, with around 81% found just once. This sample was included in a study of chemoradiotherapy in HPV16-positive cancers. Looking at the study overall: Candidate HPV-specific clones and shared TCR motifs came from a couple of HPV16-positive patients. Study-wide results and limits: Candidate HPV-specific clones and E7-related TCR motifs grew in tumor during treatment. HPV-specific T cells were functionally defined from only a couple of HPV16-positive patients.

This CDR3 has 14 residues. Germline lookup yields CDR1 SGHTS and CDR2 YDEGEE. The ends were cut back, 5 bases at V and 2 bases at J, with 11 bases in the middle. Repertoires were sampled repeatedly during chemoradiotherapy. The chain is built from TRBV5-8 and TRBJ1-5; D unresolved. This specimen was collected from a patient who underwent chemoradiotherapy. The receptor comes from a human donor with HPV-associated anogenital cancer. CDR3 sequence: CASRARTGNQPQHF. The CDR3 DNA sequence: TGTGCCAGCAGGGCGCGAACTGGCAATCAGCCCCAGCATTTT.